The TCR beta chain described here comes from a study of T cell repertoires in cytomegalovirus infection. Points from the study as a whole: There were carriers of CMV plus the relevant HLA, and cumulative public TCR beta family frequency identified them.

TCRdb recomputed calls from the reads with MiXCR, one row per CDR3 protein. Here the sample spans about 830,000 distinct CDR3 sequences, approximately 30% being singletons. About this clonotype itself: As yet, its antigen is unknown.

After removal of 10 bases from V and 1 base from J, the junction contained 3 bases not matched to a gene. The CDR3 totals 13 residues. This receptor was obtained from a human donor in good health (CMV status not recorded). Some clones in this sample may be carry-over from other donors' samples. The V and J genes are TRBV12-3 or TRBV12-4 and TRBJ2-3; 9 bases match TRBD2. The material sequenced was cultured CD8+ T cells from PBMCs, taken from culture after CMV antigen stimulation. CDR3 protein: CATAGGGTDTQYF. CDR3 DNA sequence: TGTGCCACCGCGGGGGGGGGCACAGATACGCAGTATTTT.